This TCR beta chain was recorded in a study of cytomegalovirus exposure and HLA in healthy donors. Germline V gene lookup returns CDR1 SGHRS and CDR2 YFSETQ. There are 16 residues in the CDR3. Losses at the gene ends were 0 bases for V and 3 bases for J; bases not matched to a gene: 6. Amplification used 60 Vbeta primers and 13 Jbeta primers. Using immunoSEQ multiplex PCR, the repertoire was profiled, and TCRdb retains in-frame clones only, with some absent. This sample's table has roughly 120,000 clones. The sample taken for sequencing was PBMCs. This receptor was identified in a man younger than 35 in good health and CMV-seronegative. The chain couples TRBV5-1 to TRBJ2-3; the match to TRBD2 covers 8 bases. DNA of the CDR3: TGCGCCAGCAGCTTGGCTCCGGGGGGGTTGACAGATACGCAGTATTTT. This codes for CASSLAPGGLTDTQYF.